This T cell receptor (beta chain) was found in a study of control samples from healthy donors and cancer patients. Germline V lookup: CDR1 MDHEN, CDR2 SYDVKM. The CDR3 runs to 15 residues. The V gene lost 7 bases and the J gene lost 0 bases, with 13 bases spanning the gap. Only in-frame clones appear in the TCRdb table, and some are missing; sequencing was by immunoSEQ multiplex PCR. The sample lists around 96,000 clones, about 92% occurring once. The clonotype originates from a man younger than 30 in good health. The chain couples TRBV28 to TRBJ1-5; tentatively, D is TRBD1 (6 bases). The sample taken for sequencing was blood. CDR3 in DNA: TGTGCCAGCAAACGGACAGATGATAGCAATCAGCCCCAGCATTTT. Translated: CASKRTDDSNQPQHF. The full variable domain, rest sourced from reference TRBV28 and TRBJ1-5, is DVKVTQSSRYLVKRTGEKVFLECVQDMDHENMFWYRQDPGLGLRLIYFSYDVKMKEKGDIPEGYSVSREKKERFSLILESASTNQTSMYLCASKRTDDSNQPQHFGDGTRLSIL.